What follows are 10 T cell receptor beta chains derived from one specimen sequenced in a study of T cell responses to AZD1222 COVID-19 vaccine. The data were produced by immunoSEQ multiplex PCR, yet TCRdb's version contains in-frame clones alone and is incomplete. The sample includes roughly 130,000 clones, about 88% seen only once; the top ten take around 20%. This specimen consisted of peripheral blood, obtained on day 0 of MenACWY control vaccination. The receptors were sampled from an adult in good health.

This chain links TRBV5-1 with TRBJ2-7; D is tentatively TRBD1 or TRBD2 (5 bases each). CDR3 size: 14 residues. Trimming removed 0 bases at V and 6 bases at J, with 13 bases between. Germline V lookup: CDR1 SGHRS, CDR2 YFSETQ. The CDR3 spells CASSLGLGTGEQYF. In DNA form, the CDR3 reads TGCGCCAGCAGCTTGGGGTTGGGGACGGGCGAGCAGTACTTC.

This clone has more than one count but fewer than ten. The chain employs TRBV2 and TRBJ1-5; D remains unclear. V was trimmed by 2 bases and J by 8 bases, leaving 7 bases between them. The germline gives CDR1 SNHLY, CDR2 FYNNEI. The CDR3 totals 12 residues. CDR3 nucleotides: TGTGCCAGCAGTGAACAGAGTGAGCCCCAGCATTTT. Its protein product is CASSEQSEPQHF.

DNA for the CDR3: TGTGCCAGCAGTGCTAGGACCCTCACAGATACGCAGTATTTT. This codes for CASSARTLTDTQYF. The genes are TRBV2 and TRBJ2-3; no reliable D call. V lost 4 bases, J lost 2 bases, and 10 bases lay in between. This CDR3 has 14 amino acids. Germline CDR1 reads SNHLY; CDR2 reads FYNNEI.

Of note for this clone: At one end the junction does not follow the germline gene, possibly because of a read error. The chain links TRBV9 to TRBJ1-2; D is possibly TRBD1 (6 bases). Germline-derived CDR1 and CDR2 are SGDLS and YYNGEE. The CDR3 runs to 12 residues. This chain's CDR3 is CARSPGGGGYTF. Written as DNA, the CDR3 is TGCGCCCGCAGCCCGGGGGGCGGGGGCTACACCTTC.

The CDR3 region is CAGSGTPADEQYF. The CDR3 nucleotides are TGTGCCGGATCAGGGACTCCTGCGGACGAGCAGTACTTC. The chain is built from TRBV6-5 and TRBJ2-7, with D possibly TRBD2 on 6 matching bases. V dropped 11 bases and J dropped 5 bases, with 19 bases sitting between them. This CDR3 is built from 13 residues. Germline CDR1 is MNHEY and CDR2 is SVGAGI.

V is TRBV14 and J is TRBJ2-7, with 13 bases fitting TRBD2. The CDR3 extends over 17 amino acids. Germline V lookup: CDR1 SGHDN, CDR2 FVKESK. J was trimmed by 6 bases and V by 3 bases; bases with no gene match: 11. In DNA form, the CDR3 reads TGTGCCAGCAGCCATCTCTCGGGACTAGCGGGAATGCGCGAGCAGTACTTC. Translating gives CASSHLSGLAGMREQYF.

This clone turned up a few times. The rearrangement joins TRBV7-3 to TRBJ1-1, with TRBD1 matching over 7 bases. The CDR3 contains 13 residues. V trimming: 2 bases; J trimming: 4 bases; junction bases outside the gene matches: 1. Per the germline V gene, CDR1 is SGHTA and CDR2 is FQGTGA. The chain's CDR3 is CASSLEGATEAFF. In DNA form, the CDR3 reads TGTGCCAGCAGCTTAGAGGGGGCCACTGAAGCTTTCTTT.

The gene calls are TRBV27 and TRBJ1-5; possible D gene TRBD1, 6 bases. CDR3 length: 14 residues. Per the germline V gene, CDR1 is MNHEY and CDR2 is SMNVEV (reference sequence). Trimming removed 2 bases from V and 1 base from J, with 6 bases in between. CDR3 bases: TGTGCCAGCAGTTTACAGGGGAGCAATCAGCCCCAGCATTTT. Residues: CASSLQGSNQPQHF.

This clone occurred once. CDR3 coding DNA: TGTGCCAGCAGCTCGGGACTAGCGGGAGCCAGCTCAGATACGCAGTATTTT. Protein: CASSSGLAGASSDTQYF. The chain employs TRBV7-9 and TRBJ2-3, with TRBD2 identical over 14 bases. Germline CDR1 reads SEHNR; CDR2 reads FQNEAQ (reference sequence). V lost 4 bases to trimming and J lost 4 bases; unmatched junction nucleotides: 7. The CDR3 length is 17 residues. Complete variable domain (other parts from reference TRBV7-9 and TRBJ2-3): DTGVSQNPRHKITKRGQNVTFRCDPISEHNRLYWYRQTLGQGPEFLTYFQNEAQLEKSRLLSDRFSAERPKGSFSTLEIQRTEQGDSAMYLCASSSGLAGASSDTQYFGPGTRLTVL.

This clone occurred once. The V and J genes are TRBV27 and TRBJ2-5, with TRBD2 identical over 15 bases. The germline V gene has CDR1 MNHEY and CDR2 SMNVEV (reference sequence). The CDR3 extends over 18 amino acids. After removal of 5 bases from V and 2 bases from J, the junction contained 9 bases not matched to a gene. Here the CDR3 DNA reads TGTGCCAGCAGTCCCTGGACTAGCGGGAGGGCCCGGCAAGAGACCCAGTACTTC. It codes for CASSPWTSGRARQETQYF.